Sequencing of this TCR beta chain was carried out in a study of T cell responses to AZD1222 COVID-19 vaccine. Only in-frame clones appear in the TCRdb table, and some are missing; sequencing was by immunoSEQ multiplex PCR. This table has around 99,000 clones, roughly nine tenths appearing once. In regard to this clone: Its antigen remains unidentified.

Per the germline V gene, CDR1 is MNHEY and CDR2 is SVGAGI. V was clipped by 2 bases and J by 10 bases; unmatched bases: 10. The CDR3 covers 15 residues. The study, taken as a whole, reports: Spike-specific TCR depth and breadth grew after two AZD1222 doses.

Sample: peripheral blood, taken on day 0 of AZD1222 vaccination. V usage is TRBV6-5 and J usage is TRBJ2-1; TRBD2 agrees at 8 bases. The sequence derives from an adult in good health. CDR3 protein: CASSYRRTSSKEQFF. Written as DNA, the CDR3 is TGTGCCAGCAGTTACAGGCGGACTAGCTCCAAGGAGCAGTTCTTC.